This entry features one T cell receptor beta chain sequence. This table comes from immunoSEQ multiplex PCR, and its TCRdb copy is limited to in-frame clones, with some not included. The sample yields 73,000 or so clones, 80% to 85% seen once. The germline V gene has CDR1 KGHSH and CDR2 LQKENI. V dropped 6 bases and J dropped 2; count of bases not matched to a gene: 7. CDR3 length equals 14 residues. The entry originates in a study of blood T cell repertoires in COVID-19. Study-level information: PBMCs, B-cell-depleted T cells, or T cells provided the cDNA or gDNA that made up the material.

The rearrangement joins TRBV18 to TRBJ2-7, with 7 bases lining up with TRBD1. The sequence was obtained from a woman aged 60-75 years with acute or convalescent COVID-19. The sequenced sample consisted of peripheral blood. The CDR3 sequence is CASSLDRATYEQYF. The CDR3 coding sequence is TGTGCCAGCTCGTTAGACAGGGCCACCTACGAGCAGTACTTC. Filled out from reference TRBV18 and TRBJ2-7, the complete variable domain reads NAGVMQNPRHLVRRRGQEARLRCSPMKGHSHVYWYRQLPEEGLKFMVYLQKENIIDESGMPKERFSAEFPKEGPSILRIQQVVRGDSAAYFCASSLDRATYEQYFGPGTRLTVT.